This TCR beta chain was captured in a study of T cell repertoires in cytomegalovirus infection. Overall study context: HLA-B-restricted CMV epitopes that are well studied, plus recently identified HLA-C-restricted ones, were used by the study. General study results and limits: CMV-specific TCR beta clonotypes restricted by HLA-C dominated the ex vivo response.

TCRdb reprocessed the reads with MiXCR, giving one entry per CDR3 protein. The table includes about 500,000 distinct CDR3 sequences, around a third detected once. This clonotype was found a few times. The target antigen is unknown. The CDR3 contains 17 residues. Per germline, CDR1 MNHNS and CDR2 SASEGT. The junction had 11 bases not matched to a gene; V was cut back by 5 bases and J by 4 bases. The clonotype was recovered from a human donor in good health (CMV status not recorded). Some clones in this sample may be carry-over from other donors' samples. The chain links TRBV6-1 to TRBJ1-2, with 12 bases aligning to TRBD1. The specimen was cultured PBMCs, collected from culture after CMV antigen stimulation. CDR3 DNA sequence: TGTGCCAGCAGTCAGACTGCCGGGACAGGGGGCCTCTATGGCTACACCTTC. This encodes CASSQTAGTGGLYGYTF.